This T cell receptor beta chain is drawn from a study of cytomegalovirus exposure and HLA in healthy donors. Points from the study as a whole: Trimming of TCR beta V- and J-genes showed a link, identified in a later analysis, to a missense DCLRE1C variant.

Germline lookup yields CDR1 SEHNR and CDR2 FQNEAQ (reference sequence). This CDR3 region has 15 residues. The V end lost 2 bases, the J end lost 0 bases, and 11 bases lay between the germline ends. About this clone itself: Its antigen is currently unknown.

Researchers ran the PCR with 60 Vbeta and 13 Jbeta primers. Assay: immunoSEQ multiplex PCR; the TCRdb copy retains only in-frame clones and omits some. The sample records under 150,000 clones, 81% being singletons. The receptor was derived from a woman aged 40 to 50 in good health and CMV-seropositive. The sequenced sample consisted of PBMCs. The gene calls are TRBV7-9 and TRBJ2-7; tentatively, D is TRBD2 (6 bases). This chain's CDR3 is CASSLPGLLSYEQYF. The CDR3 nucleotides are TGTGCCAGCAGCTTACCGGGACTTCTCTCCTACGAGCAGTACTTC.